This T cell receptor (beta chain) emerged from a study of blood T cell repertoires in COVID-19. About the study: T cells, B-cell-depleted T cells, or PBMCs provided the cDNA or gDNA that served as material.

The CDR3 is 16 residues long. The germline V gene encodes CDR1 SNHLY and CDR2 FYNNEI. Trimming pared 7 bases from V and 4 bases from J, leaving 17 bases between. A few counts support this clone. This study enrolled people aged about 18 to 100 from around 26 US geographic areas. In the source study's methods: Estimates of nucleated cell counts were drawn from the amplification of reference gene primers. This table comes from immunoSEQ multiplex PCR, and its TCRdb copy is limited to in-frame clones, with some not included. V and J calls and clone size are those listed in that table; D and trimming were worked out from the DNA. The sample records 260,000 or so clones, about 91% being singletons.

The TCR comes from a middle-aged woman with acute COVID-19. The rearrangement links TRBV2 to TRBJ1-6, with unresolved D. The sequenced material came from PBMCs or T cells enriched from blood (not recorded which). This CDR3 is CASKGLPAPYNSPLHF. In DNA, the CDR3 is TGTGCCAGCAAAGGACTCCCCGCTCCTTATAATTCACCCCTCCACTTT.